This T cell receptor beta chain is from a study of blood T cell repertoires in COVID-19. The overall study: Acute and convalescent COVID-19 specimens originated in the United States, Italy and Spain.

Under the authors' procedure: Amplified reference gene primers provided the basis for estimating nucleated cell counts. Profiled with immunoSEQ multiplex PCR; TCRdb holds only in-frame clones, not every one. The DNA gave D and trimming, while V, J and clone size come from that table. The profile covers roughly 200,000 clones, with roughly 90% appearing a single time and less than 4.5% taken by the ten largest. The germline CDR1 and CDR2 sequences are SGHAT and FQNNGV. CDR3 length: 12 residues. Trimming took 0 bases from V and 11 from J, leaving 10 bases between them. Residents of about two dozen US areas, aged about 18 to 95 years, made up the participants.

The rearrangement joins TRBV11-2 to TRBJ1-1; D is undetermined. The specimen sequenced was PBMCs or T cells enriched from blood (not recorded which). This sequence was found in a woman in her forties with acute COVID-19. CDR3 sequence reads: CASSLDGKRAFF. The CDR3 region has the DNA TGTGCCAGCAGCTTAGATGGGAAGCGGGCTTTCTTT.